This T cell receptor (beta chain) is drawn from a study of preoperative IRX-2 immunotherapy in early breast cancer. Sequenced by immunoSEQ multiplex PCR; TCRdb stores in-frame clones only, minus some. This repertoire shows over 20,000 clones, 75% to 90% found once; its top ten account for 1% to 1.5%. Sample treatment: preoperative locoregional IRX-2 cytokine immunotherapy. Samples came from a phase Ib trial of preoperative locoregional IRX-2 cytokine immunotherapy. J gave up 5 bases and V 4 bases, and 6 bases lay outside the gene matches. The CDR3 loop spans 14 amino acids. Germline V gives CDR1 SQVTM, CDR2 ANQGSEA.

The sequence was obtained from a human donor with breast cancer. The sample was lymph node tissue, taken after IRX-2 immunotherapy. The chain couples TRBV29-1 to TRBJ2-5; 11 bases are a match to TRBD1. In nucleotides, the CDR3 is TGCAGCGTTGGGACAGGGGGCGGCGTGGAGACCCAGTACTTC. This encodes CSVGTGGGVETQYF.